The T cell receptor beta chain described here comes from a study of OX40 agonist ivuxolimab in advanced cancers. In the study overall: The costimulatory receptor OX40 (CD134) was targeted by ivuxolimab, a fully human IgG2 agonistic monoclonal antibody. Intravenous ivuxolimab was administered to patients every 2 weeks at six dose levels: 0.01, 0.1, 0.3, 1.5, 3 and 10 mg/kg. Of the approximately 54 patients in dose escalation, approximately 20 had hepatocellular carcinoma, around 15 had melanoma, 9 had renal cell carcinoma and 9 had head and neck cancer. In the dose-escalation cohort, approximately 83% of patients were male, and the mean age was approximately 60 years with a range of roughly 20 to 85. Prior anti-PD-1, anti-PD-L1 or anti-CTLA-4 therapy was permitted, and less than 45% of dose-escalation patients had received checkpoint inhibitors. Partial responses occurred in three dose-escalation patients, of whom one had hepatocellular carcinoma and two had cutaneous melanoma. Peripheral TCRbeta sequencing aimed to test whether ivuxolimab altered TCR sequence diversity and caused clonal T-cell expansion. The paper reports the monotherapy dose-escalation portion (N of about 50 patients) of the phase I ivuxolimab trial.

As for this clone: Its antigen remains undetermined. Per-base quality was not reported, and no clone a single base away is much larger than it.

Points the paper makes about the study in general: Partial responders in the 0.1-3.0 mg/kg groups had among the lowest normalized peripheral clonal expansion, especially among CD8+ T cells. The antigen specificity of the peripheral T cells that underwent clonal expansion was not determined. Low levels of normalized T-cell clonal expansion were also seen in some patients who did not respond. Clonal expansion of both CD4+ and CD8+ blood T cells was observed from baseline to week 6 at doses 0.1 to 3.0 mg/kg. After ivuxolimab, CD8+ T cells had more expanded clones than CD4+ T cells on average.

To sequence the TCRbeta CDR3 region, genomic DNA was isolated from the sorted cells. TCRbeta CDR3 regions were sequenced using the immunoSEQ Assay. The table comes from immuneACCESS by way of TCRdb, which keeps in-frame sequences with V and J called. Part of the clones is missing from these tables; in studies checked, under half for an unresolved V gene and the rest for unknown reasons. For this sample there are just under 65,000 clones; about 81% appear just once. Approximately 1% of the sample rests with the top ten. Patients with autoimmune disease history or receiving systemic immunosuppression were excluded from the trial. Peripheral blood for TCR sequencing was collected from all dose cohorts at baseline, on cycle 4 day 1, and on cycle 7 day 1. The samples were drawn from a first-in-human, open-label, multicenter phase I dose-escalation trial of ivuxolimab. The trial enrolled adults with locally advanced or metastatic head and neck squamous cell, hepatocellular, melanoma or renal cell carcinoma. Before TCR sequencing, CD4+ T cells and CD8+ T cells were sorted from peripheral blood as separate populations.

V and J lose 2 bases and 5 bases, and a span of 10 bases separates them. CDR1 and CDR2 (SEHNR, FQNEAQ) derive from the germline V gene (reference sequence). The CDR3 sequence holds 14 residues, the cysteine and phenylalanine included. Here the CDR3 DNA is all that survives: 42 bases in frame from base 1. The rearrangement joined TRBV7-9 to TRBJ2-1, with TRBD1 as a weak D call on 5 bases. This material consisted of CD4+ or CD8+ T cells sorted from blood, taken in a trial of the OX40 agonist ivuxolimab. The sequence was obtained from an adult with an advanced solid tumor such as melanoma, head and neck, liver or kidney cancer. DNA sequence: TGTGCCAGCAGCTTAAGACAGCTAGACAATGAGCAGTTCTTC. This codes for CASSLRQLDNEQFF.